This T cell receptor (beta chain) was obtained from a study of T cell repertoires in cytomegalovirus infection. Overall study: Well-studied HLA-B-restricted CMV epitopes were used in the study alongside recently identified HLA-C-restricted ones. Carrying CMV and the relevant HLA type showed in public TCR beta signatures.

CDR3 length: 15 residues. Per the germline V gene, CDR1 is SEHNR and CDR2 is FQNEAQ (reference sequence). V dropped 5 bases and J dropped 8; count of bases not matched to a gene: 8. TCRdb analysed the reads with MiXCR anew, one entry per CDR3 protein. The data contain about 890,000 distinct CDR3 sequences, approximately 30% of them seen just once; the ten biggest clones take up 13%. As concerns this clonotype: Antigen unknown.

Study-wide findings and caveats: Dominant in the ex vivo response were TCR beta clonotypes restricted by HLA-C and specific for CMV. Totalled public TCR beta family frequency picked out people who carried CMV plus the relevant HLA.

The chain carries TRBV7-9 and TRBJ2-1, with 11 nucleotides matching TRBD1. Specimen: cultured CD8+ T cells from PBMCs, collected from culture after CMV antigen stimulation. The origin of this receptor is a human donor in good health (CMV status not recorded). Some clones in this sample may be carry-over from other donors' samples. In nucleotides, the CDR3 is TGTGCCAGCAGCGGACCGGGACAGGGGGTCGATGAGCAGTTCTTC. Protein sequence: CASSGPGQGVDEQFF.